In this sample, the clone carrying this T cell receptor beta chain turned up many times. The antigen is not known. The data were obtained in a study of blood T cells in healthy people across ages. Study findings and constraints: CMV status of donors was not determined, possibly confounding expanded clonotype changes.

V shed 2 bases and J shed 0 bases, with 10 bases lying between them. The CDR3 extends over 15 amino acids. The authors ran a second PCR of about 6 to 11 cycles using a sample-barcoded 5' primer and a J-beta primer mix. Each CDR3 protein gets one entry after TCRdb re-called the 5' RACE reads with MiXCR. The table records around 1,700,000 distinct CDR3 sequences, about 28% of them present only once. The material sequenced was blood. This TCR was sampled from a woman aged 30 to 39 in good health. This chain connects TRBV12-3 or TRBV12-4 to TRBJ1-2; D not resolved. The CDR3 DNA reads as TGTGCCAGCAGTTTAAAAGGTGTCCCTAACTATGGCTACACCTTC. Amino acids: CASSLKGVPNYGYTF.